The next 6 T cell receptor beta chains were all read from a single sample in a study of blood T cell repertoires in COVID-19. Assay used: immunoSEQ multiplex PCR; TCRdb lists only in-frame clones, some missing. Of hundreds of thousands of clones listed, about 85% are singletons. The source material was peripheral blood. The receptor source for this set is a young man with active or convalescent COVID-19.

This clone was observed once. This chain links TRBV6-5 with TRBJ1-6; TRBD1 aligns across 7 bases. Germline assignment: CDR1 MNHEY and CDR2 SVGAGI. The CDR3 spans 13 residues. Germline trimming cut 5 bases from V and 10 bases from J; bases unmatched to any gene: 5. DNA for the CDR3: TGTGCCAGCAGTACAGGGGAGCGGTCACCCCTCCACTTT. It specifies CASSTGERSPLHF.

The CDR3 DNA follows: TGCGCCAGCAGCTACCGGGTCAGCGGGGTATCTGGAGAGACCCAGTACTTC. Its translation: CASSYRVSGVSGETQYF. The chain combines TRBV4-1 with TRBJ2-5; the match to TRBD2 covers 7 bases. The CDR3 extends over 17 amino acids. J lost 4 bases, V lost 5 bases, and 16 bases had no gene match. Germline V gene data show CDR1 as MGHRA and CDR2 as YSYEKL.

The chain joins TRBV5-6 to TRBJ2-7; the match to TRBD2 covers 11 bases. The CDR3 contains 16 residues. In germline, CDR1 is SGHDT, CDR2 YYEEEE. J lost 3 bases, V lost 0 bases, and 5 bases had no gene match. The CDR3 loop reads CASSLVASGGSYEQYF. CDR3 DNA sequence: TGTGCCAGCAGCTTGGTGGCTAGCGGGGGGAGCTACGAGCAGTACTTC.

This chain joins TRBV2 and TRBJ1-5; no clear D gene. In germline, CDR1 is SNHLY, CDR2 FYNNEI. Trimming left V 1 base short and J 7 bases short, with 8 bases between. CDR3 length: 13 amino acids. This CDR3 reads CASSEDSGQPQHF. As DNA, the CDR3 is TGTGCCAGCAGTGAAGATTCCGGGCAGCCCCAGCATTTT. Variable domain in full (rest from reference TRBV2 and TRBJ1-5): EPEVTQTPSHQVTQMGQEVILRCVPISNHLYFYWYRQILGQKVEFLVSFYNNEISEKSEIFDDQFSVERPDGSNFTLKIRSTKLEDSAMYFCASSEDSGQPQHFGDGTRLSIL.

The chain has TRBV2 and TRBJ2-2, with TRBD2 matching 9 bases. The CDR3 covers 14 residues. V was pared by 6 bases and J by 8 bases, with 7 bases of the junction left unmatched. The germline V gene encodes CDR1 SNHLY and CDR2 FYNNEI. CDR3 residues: CASSLTSGEGELFF. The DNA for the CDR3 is TGTGCCAGCAGCTTGACTAGCGGAGAGGGGGAGCTGTTTTTT.

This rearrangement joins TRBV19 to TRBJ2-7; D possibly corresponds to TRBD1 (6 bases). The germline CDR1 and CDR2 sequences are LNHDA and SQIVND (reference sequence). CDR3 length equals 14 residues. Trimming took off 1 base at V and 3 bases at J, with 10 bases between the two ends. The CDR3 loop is CASSIAQGYYEQYF. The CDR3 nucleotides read TGTGCCAGTAGTATAGCCCAGGGGTACTACGAGCAGTACTTC.